A single count supports the clone carrying this TCR beta chain. The length of the CDR3 is 19 residues. J gave up 7 bases and V 5 bases, and 18 bases lay outside the gene matches. The germline CDR1 and CDR2 sequences are SGHAT and FQNNGV. Only in-frame clones appear in the TCRdb table, and some are missing; sequencing was by immunoSEQ multiplex PCR. The sample lists roughly 49,000 clones, around 87% occurring once. The sample is drawn from a study of blood T cell repertoires in COVID-19. Whole-study context: Sites across the United States, Italy and Spain contributed samples from acute and convalescent COVID-19.

This chain connects TRBV11-2 to TRBJ2-5, with 14 bases lining up with TRBD2. This receptor was obtained from a middle-aged man with active COVID-19. The sample was peripheral blood. This CDR3 reads CASSILPTWTSGGPRTQYF. The CDR3 bases are TGTGCCAGCAGCATACTCCCCACTTGGACTAGCGGGGGGCCAAGGACCCAGTACTTC.